The rows below give T cell receptor beta chains drawn from one sample of a study of cytomegalovirus exposure and HLA in healthy donors. TCRdb's copy holds only in-frame clones and misses some; the assay was immunoSEQ multiplex PCR. The sample consists of about 130,000 clones, approximately 80% of them appearing once. Sequenced input: PBMCs. Receptors were obtained from a woman aged 55-75 years in good health and CMV-seronegative. Both conserved end residues are part of each CDR3. The order of the fields is J gene, V gene, D gene, clone size, CDR3 protein, CDR3 DNA. The D gene is left open where the match is weak. A clone size is listed for some rows: how often the clone was seen (once, few, many), or a class if it is expanded.

>TRBJ1-2|TRBV18|.|.
CASSPGQNYGYTF
TGTGCCAGCTCACCCGGACAGAACTATGGCTACACCTTC
>TRBJ2-7|TRBV28|.|.
CASSFPRLGGPYEQYF
TGTGCCAGCAGTTTCCCTCGGTTGGGGGGGCCCTACGAGCAGTACTTC
>TRBJ2-2|TRBV9|TRBD1|.
CASRGGTGSVTGELFF
TGTGCCAGCAGAGGGGGGACAGGGTCAGTCACCGGGGAGCTGTTTTTT
>TRBJ1-5|TRBV6-5|.|.
CASSPRQEGNQPQHF
TGTGCCAGCAGCCCCAGGCAAGAAGGCAATCAGCCCCAGCATTTT
>TRBJ2-7|TRBV27|TRBD1|few
CASSSRGLEQYF
TGTGCCAGCAGTTCCAGGGGGCTCGAGCAGTACTTC
>TRBJ2-2|TRBV27|TRBD1|.
CASSTLGQAETGELFF
TGTGCCAGCAGTACCCTCGGACAGGCTGAAACCGGGGAGCTGTTTTTT
>TRBJ1-1|TRBV21-1|.|.
CASSISGGAAFF
TGTGCCAGCAGCATTTCGGGGGGCGCGGCTTTCTTT
>TRBJ2-7|TRBV6-4|TRBD2|few
CASSDLLAGGREQYF
TGTGCCAGCAGTGACTTGCTAGCGGGAGGGAGAGAGCAGTACTTC
>TRBJ1-5|TRBV19|TRBD1|.
CASNPQGVSNQPQHF
TGTGCCAGTAACCCACAGGGGGTCAGCAATCAGCCCCAGCATTTT
>TRBJ2-3|TRBV9|.|.
CASSAALAQDTQYF
TGTGCCAGCAGCGCAGCTCTAGCGCAAGATACGCAGTATTTT
>TRBJ2-3|TRBV6-1|TRBD2|few
CASRLAGGTDTQYF
TGTGCCAGCAGGCTAGCGGGGGGCACAGATACGCAGTATTTT
>TRBJ1-2|TRBV7-8|TRBD1|.
CASSLDPTGGGYGYTF
TGTGCCAGCAGCTTAGACCCAACAGGGGGCGGCTATGGCTACACCTTC
>TRBJ2-7|TRBV4-1|TRBD2|.
CASSLSSGYTYEQYF
TGCGCCAGCAGCCTGTCTAGCGGGTATACCTACGAGCAGTACTTC
>TRBJ1-2|TRBV7-3|TRBD1|.
CASSEQGAHGYTF
TGTGCCAGCAGCGAACAGGGGGCACATGGCTACACCTTC
>TRBJ1-6|TRBV5-1|.|.
CASSLFTGDSPLHF
TGCGCCAGCAGCTTGTTTACCGGGGATTCACCCCTCCACTTT
>TRBJ2-1|TRBV2|TRBD1|.
CASSVSWTGDNEQFF
TGTGCCAGCAGTGTCTCTTGGACAGGGGATAATGAGCAGTTCTTC
>TRBJ1-2|TRBV5-1|TRBD1|.
CASCRAPDRDGYTF
TGCGCCAGCTGCCGTGCCCCGGACAGGGATGGCTACACCTTC
>TRBJ2-7|TRBV7-7|.|.
CASSLAEDYEQYF
TGTGCTAGCAGCTTAGCCGAAGACTACGAGCAGTACTTC
>TRBJ2-7|TRBV5-1|.|.
CASSYGQWGGAYEQYF
TGCGCCAGCAGCTATGGCCAATGGGGAGGCGCCTACGAGCAGTACTTC
>TRBJ2-1|TRBV7-3|TRBD2|.
CASSLSGGPYNEQFF
TGTGCCAGCAGCCTTAGCGGGGGCCCCTACAATGAGCAGTTCTTC
>TRBJ1-1|TRBV9|TRBD1|.
CASSVSTGVGAEAFF
TGTGCCAGCAGCGTCTCGACAGGGGTGGGCGCTGAAGCTTTCTTT
>TRBJ2-5|TRBV11-2|TRBD2|.
CASSLEAGAQETQYF
TGTGCCAGCAGCTTAGAAGCGGGAGCGCAAGAGACCCAGTACTTC
>TRBJ2-7|TRBV18|.|.
CASSPAGQRLGEQYF
TGTGCCAGCTCACCGGCCGGACAGCGGCTGGGCGAGCAGTACTTC